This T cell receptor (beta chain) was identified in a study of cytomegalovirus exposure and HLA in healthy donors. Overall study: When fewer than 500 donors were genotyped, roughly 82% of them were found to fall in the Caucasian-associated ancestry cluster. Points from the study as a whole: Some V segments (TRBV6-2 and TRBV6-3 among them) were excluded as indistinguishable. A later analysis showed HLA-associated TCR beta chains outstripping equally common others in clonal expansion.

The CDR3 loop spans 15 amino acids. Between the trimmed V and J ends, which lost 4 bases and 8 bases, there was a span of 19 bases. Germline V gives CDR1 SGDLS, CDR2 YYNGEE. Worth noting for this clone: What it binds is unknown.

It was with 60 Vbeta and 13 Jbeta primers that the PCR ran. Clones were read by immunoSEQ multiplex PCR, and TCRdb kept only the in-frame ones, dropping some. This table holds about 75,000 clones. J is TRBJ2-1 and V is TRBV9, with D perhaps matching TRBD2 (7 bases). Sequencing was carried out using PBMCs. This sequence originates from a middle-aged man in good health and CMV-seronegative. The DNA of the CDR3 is TGTGCCAGCAGCACGAGTACGGTGGGGGGGCATGAGCAGTTCTTC. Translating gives CASSTSTVGGHEQFF.